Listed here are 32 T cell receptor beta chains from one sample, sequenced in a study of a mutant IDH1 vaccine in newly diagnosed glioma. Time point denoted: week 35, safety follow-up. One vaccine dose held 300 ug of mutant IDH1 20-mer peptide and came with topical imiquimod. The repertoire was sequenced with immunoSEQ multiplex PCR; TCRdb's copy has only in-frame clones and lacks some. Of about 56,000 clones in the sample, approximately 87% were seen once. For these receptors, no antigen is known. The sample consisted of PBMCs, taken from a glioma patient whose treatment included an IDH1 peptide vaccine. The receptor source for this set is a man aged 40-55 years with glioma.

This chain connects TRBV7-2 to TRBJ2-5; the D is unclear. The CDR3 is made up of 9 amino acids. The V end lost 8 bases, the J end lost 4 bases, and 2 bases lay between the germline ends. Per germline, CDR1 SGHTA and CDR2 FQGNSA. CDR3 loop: CASGETQYF. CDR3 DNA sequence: TGTGCCAGCGGAGAGACCCAGTACTTC.

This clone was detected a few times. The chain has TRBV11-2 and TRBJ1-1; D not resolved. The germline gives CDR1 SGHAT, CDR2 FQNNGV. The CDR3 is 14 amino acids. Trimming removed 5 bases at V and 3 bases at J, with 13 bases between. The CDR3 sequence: CASSVNPGHTEAFF. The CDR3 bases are TGTGCCAGCAGCGTGAACCCGGGCCACACTGAAGCTTTCTTT.

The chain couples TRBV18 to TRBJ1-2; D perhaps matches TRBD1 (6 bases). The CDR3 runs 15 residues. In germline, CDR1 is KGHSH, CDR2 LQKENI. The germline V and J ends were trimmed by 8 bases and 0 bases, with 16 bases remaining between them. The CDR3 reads CASRGRIEANYGYTF. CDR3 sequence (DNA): TGTGCCAGCCGGGGGCGGATTGAAGCTAACTATGGCTACACCTTC.

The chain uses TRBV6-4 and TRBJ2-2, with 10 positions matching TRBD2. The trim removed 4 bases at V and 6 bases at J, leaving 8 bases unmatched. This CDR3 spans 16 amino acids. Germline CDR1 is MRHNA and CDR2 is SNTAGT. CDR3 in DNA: TGTGCCAGCAGTGGGGGCCTAGCGGGAGACCCCGGGGAGCTGTTTTTT. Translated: CASSGGLAGDPGELFF.

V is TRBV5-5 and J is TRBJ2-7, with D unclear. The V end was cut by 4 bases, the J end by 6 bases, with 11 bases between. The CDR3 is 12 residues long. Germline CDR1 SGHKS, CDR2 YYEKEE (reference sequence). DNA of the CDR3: TGTGCCAGCAGCCCCATTTGGCGCGAGCAGTACTTC. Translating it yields CASSPIWREQYF.

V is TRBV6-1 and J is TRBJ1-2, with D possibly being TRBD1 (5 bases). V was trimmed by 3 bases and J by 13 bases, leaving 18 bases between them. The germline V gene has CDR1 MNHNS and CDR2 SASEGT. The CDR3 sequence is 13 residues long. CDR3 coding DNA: TGTGCCAGCAGTGATAGGACGGGGACCGGGGGCACCTTC. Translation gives CASSDRTGTGGTF.

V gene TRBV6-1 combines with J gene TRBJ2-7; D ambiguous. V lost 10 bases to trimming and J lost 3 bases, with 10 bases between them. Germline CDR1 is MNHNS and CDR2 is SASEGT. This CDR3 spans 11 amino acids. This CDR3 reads CANGGGYEQYF. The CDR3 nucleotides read TGTGCCAACGGTGGCGGCTACGAGCAGTACTTC.

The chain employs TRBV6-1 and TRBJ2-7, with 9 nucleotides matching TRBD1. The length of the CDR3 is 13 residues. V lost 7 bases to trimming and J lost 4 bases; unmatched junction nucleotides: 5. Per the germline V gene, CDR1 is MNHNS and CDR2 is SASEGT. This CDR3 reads CASKPGQGYEQYF. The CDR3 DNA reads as TGTGCCAGCAAACCGGGACAGGGTTACGAGCAGTACTTC.

CDR3 residues: CASRTVVDQPQHF. Here the CDR3 DNA reads TGTGCCAGTAGGACAGTAGTTGATCAGCCCCAGCATTTT. The gene calls are TRBV6-1 and TRBJ1-5; D is perhaps TRBD1 (6 bases). V lost 9 bases and J 5 bases, leaving 14 bases between the germline ends. Germline lookup yields CDR1 MNHNS and CDR2 SASEGT. The CDR3 consists of 13 residues.

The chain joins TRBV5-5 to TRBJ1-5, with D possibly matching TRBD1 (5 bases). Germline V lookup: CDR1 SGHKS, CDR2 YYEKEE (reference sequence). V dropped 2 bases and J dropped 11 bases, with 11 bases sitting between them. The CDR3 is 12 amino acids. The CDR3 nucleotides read TGTGCCAGCAGCTTCACCGAGGGGTCCCAGCATTTT. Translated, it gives CASSFTEGSQHF. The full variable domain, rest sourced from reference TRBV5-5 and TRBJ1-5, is DAGVTQSPTHLIKTRGQQVTLRCSPISGHKSVSWYQQVLGQGPQFIFQYYEKEERGRGNFPDRFSARQFPNYSSELNVNALLLGDSALYLCASSFTEGSQHFGDGTRLSIL.

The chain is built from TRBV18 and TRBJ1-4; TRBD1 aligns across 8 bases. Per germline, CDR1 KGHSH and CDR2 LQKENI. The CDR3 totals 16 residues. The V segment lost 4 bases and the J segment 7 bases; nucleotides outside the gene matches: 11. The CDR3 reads CASSLNGQGRGEKLFF. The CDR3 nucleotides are TGTGCCAGCTCACTAAACGGACAGGGACGGGGTGAAAAACTGTTTTTT.

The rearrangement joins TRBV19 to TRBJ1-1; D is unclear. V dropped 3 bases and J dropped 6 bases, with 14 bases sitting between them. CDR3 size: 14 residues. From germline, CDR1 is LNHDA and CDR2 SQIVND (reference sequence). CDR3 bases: TGTGCCAGTAGTATCAGGTGGACTGGGGCTGAAGCTTTCTTT. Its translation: CASSIRWTGAEAFF. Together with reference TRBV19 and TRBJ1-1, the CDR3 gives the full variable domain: DGGITQSPKYLFRKEGQNVTLSCEQNLNHDAMYWYRQDPGQGLRLIYYSQIVNDFQKGDIAEGYSVSREKKESFPLTVTSAQKNPTAFYLCASSIRWTGAEAFFGQGTRLTVV.

Here the CDR3 DNA reads TGTGCCAGCATGCGGAGGGAAGAGACCCAGTACTTC. Its protein is CASMRREETQYF. The V gene is TRBV6-1, the J gene TRBJ2-5, with a weak D call TRBD2 (6 bases). This CDR3 contains 12 residues. Trimming took 7 bases from V and 3 from J, leaving 9 bases between them. Germline assignment: CDR1 MNHNS and CDR2 SASEGT.

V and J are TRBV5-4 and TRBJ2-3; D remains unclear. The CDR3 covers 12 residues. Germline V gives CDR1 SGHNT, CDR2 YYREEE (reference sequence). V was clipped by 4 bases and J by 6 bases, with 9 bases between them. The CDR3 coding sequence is TGTGCCAGCAGCATACAGTGGGATACGCAGTATTTT. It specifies CASSIQWDTQYF.

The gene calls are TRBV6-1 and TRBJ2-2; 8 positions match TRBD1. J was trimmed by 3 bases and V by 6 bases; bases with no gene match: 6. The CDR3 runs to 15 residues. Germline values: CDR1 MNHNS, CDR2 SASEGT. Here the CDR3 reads CASRPGGADTGELFF. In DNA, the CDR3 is TGTGCCAGCAGGCCAGGGGGCGCGGACACCGGGGAGCTGTTTTTT.

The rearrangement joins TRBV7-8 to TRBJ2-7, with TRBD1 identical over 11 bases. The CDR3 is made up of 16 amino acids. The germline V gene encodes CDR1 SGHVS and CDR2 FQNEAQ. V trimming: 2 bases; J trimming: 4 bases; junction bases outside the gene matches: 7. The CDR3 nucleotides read TGTGCCAGCAGCTTACGTCCGGGACAGGGGGGGTACGAGCAGTACTTC. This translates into CASSLRPGQGGYEQYF.

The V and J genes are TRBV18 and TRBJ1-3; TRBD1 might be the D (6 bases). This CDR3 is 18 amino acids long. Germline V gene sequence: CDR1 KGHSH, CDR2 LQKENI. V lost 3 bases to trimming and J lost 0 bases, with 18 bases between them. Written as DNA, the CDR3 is TGTGCCAGCTCACCGGACAGTCCTCATGTAATCTCTGGAAACACCATATATTTT. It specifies CASSPDSPHVISGNTIYF.

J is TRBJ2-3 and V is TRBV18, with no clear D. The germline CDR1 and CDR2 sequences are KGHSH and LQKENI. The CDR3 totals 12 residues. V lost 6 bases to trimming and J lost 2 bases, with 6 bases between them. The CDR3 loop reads CASSSNTDTQYF. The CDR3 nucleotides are TGTGCCAGCTCCAGTAACACAGATACGCAGTATTTT.

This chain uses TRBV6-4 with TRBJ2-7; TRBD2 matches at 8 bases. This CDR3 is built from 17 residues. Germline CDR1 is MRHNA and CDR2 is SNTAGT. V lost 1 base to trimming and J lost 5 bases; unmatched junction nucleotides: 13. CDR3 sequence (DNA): TGTGCCAGCAGTGACTTCAACGGGAGGGCCTGTTGCCACGAGCAGTACTTC. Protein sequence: CASSDFNGRACCHEQYF.

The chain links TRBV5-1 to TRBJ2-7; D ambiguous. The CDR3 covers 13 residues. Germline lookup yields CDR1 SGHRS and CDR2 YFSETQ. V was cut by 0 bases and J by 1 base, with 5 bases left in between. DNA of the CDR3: TGCGCCAGCAGCTTGGCTGAGTCCTACGAGCAGTACTTC. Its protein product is CASSLAESYEQYF.

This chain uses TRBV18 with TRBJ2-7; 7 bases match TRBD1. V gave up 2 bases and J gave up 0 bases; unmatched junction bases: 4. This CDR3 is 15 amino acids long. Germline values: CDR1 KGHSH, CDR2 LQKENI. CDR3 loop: CASSPNRGDSYEQYF. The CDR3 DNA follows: TGTGCCAGCTCACCAAACAGGGGCGACTCCTACGAGCAGTACTTC.

The DNA of the CDR3 is TGTGCCACCAGCAGATACTCTAGCGGGGTCACAGATACGCAGTATTTT. It specifies CATSRYSSGVTDTQYF. The chain has TRBV15 and TRBJ2-3, with TRBD2 matching over 9 bases. Trimming took 2 bases from V and 2 from J; bases not matched to a gene: 5. CDR1 and CDR2 from the germline V gene are LNHNV and YYDKDF (reference sequence). The CDR3 has 16 amino acids.

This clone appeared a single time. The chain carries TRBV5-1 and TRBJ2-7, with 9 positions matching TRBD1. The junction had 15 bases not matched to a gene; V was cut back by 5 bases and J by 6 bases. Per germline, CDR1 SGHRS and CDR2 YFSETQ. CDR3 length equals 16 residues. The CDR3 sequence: CASRPDPGQGMAEQYF. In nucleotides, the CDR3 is TGCGCCAGCAGGCCCGATCCGGGACAGGGTATGGCCGAGCAGTACTTC.

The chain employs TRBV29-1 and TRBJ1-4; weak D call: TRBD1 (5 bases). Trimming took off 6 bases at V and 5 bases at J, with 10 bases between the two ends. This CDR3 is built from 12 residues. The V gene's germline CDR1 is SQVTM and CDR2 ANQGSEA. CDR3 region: CSVGVPNEKLFF. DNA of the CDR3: TGCAGCGTGGGGGTCCCGAATGAAAAACTGTTTTTT.

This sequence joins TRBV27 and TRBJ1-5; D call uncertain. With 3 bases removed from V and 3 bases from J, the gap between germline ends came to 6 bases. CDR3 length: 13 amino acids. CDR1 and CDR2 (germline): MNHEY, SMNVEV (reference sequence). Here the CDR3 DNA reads TGTGCCAGCAGTTTTCAGGTCAATCAGCCCCAGCATTTT. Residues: CASSFQVNQPQHF.

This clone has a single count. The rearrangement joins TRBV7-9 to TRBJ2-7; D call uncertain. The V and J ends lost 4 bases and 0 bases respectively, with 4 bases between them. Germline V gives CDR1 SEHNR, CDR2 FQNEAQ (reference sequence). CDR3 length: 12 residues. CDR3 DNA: TGTGCCAGCAGCTCCTACTCCTACGAGCAGTACTTC. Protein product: CASSSYSYEQYF.

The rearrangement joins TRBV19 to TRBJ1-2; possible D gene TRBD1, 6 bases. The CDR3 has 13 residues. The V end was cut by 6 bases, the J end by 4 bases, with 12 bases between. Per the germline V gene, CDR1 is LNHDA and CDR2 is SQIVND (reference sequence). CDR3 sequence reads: CASSLGTPYGYTF. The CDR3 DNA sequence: TGTGCCAGTAGCCTGGGGACACCCTATGGCTACACCTTC. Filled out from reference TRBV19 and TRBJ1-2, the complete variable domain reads DGGITQSPKYLFRKEGQNVTLSCEQNLNHDAMYWYRQDPGQGLRLIYYSQIVNDFQKGDIAEGYSVSREKKESFPLTVTSAQKNPTAFYLCASSLGTPYGYTFGSGTRLTVV.

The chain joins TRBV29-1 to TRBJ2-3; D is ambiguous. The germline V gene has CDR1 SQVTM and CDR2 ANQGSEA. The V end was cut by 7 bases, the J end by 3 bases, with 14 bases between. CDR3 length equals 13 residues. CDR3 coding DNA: TGCAGCGCCGAGTCTGTACGTACAGATACGCAGTATTTT. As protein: CSAESVRTDTQYF.

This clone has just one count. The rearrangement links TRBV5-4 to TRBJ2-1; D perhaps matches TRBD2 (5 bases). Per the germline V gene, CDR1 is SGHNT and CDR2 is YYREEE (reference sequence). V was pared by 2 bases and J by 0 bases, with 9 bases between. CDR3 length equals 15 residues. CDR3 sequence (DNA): TGTGCCAGCAGCTTCATCGGGATCTCCTACAATGAGCAGTTCTTC. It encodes CASSFIGISYNEQFF.

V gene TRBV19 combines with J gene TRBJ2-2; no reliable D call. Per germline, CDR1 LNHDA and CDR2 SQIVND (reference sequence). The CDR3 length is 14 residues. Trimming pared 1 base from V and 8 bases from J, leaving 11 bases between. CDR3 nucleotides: TGTGCCAGTAGTATAGCGGGCACGGAGGGGGAGCTGTTTTTT. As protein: CASSIAGTEGELFF.

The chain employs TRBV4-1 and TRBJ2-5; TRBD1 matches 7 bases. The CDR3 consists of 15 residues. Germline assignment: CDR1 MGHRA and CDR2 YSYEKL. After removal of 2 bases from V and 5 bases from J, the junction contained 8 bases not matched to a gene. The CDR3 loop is CASSQPDRELETQYF. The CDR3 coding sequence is TGCGCCAGCAGCCAACCCGACAGGGAGCTTGAGACCCAGTACTTC.

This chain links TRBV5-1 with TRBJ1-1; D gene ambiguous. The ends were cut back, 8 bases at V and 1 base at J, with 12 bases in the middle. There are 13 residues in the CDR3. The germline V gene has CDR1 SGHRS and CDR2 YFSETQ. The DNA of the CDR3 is TGCGCCAGTAAAGGATCAGCGAACACTGAAGCTTTCTTT. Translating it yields CASKGSANTEAFF. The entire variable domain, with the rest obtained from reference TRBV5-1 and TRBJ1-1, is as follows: KAGVTQTPRYLIKTRGQQVTLSCSPISGHRSVSWYQQTPGQGLQFLFEYFSETQRNKGNFPGRFSGRQFSNSRSEMNVSTLELGDSALYLCASKGSANTEAFFGQGTRLTVV.